These 5 T cell receptor beta chains were all obtained from the same sample, sequenced in a study of T cell changes during pregnancy in multiple sclerosis. Profiling relied on immunoSEQ multiplex PCR, and the TCRdb table lists in-frame clones only, not all of them. Of 70,000 to 100,000 clones listed, around 93% are singletons. The specimen was peripheral blood, collected in the third trimester of pregnancy. The receptors stem from a female donor in good health, enrolled as a control in a pregnancy study.

V and J are TRBV7-9 and TRBJ1-4; D gene ambiguous. V was pared by 5 bases and J by 8 bases, with 12 bases between. The CDR3 spans 13 residues. Looked up from germline, CDR1 is SEHNR and CDR2 is FQNEAQ (reference sequence). The CDR3 DNA sequence: TGTGCCAGCAGCCTTGGACTGGGGGAAAAACTGTTTTTT. This codes for CASSLGLGEKLFF.

This clone was recorded only once. The V and J genes are TRBV29-1 and TRBJ1-5; possible D gene TRBD1, 5 bases. The CDR3 is 13 residues long. Germline CDR1 is SQVTM and CDR2 is ANQGSEA. V shed 3 bases and J shed 5 bases, with 11 bases lying between them. CDR3 protein: CSVEAGSDQPQHF. Here the CDR3 DNA reads TGCAGCGTTGAGGCAGGGTCTGATCAGCCCCAGCATTTT. Supplemented by reference TRBV29-1 and TRBJ1-5, the full variable domain reads SAVISQKPSRDICQRGTSLTIQCQVDSQVTMMFWYRQQPGQSLTLIATANQGSEATYESGFVIDKFPISRPNLTFSTLTVSNMSPEDSSIYLCSVEAGSDQPQHFGDGTRLSIL.

Judged by abundance, this clone is medium-sized. The V and J genes are TRBV6-1 and TRBJ1-5; D is perhaps TRBD1 (6 bases). The CDR3 is 14 residues long. Per germline, CDR1 MNHNS and CDR2 SASEGT. V was pared by 4 bases and J by 9 bases, with 16 bases between. CDR3 coding DNA: TGTGCCAGCAGTGGACCGGGACAAGCCAGGCCCCAGCATTTT. Encoded protein: CASSGPGQARPQHF.

This chain uses TRBV6-5 with TRBJ2-6; D is possibly TRBD1 (5 bases). Germline CDR1 is MNHEY and CDR2 is SVGAGI. V was cut by 2 bases and J by 12 bases, with 11 bases left in between. This CDR3 region has 13 residues. The CDR3 region has the DNA TGTGCCAGCAGTTACACCCCAGGGTCCGTCCTGACTTTC. Its protein product is CASSYTPGSVLTF.

In DNA, the CDR3 is TGTGCCAGCAGCTCGACTCTCACGGCCTACAATGAGCAGTTCTTC. This translates into CASSSTLTAYNEQFF. The gene calls are TRBV7-2 and TRBJ2-1, with no clear D. This CDR3 contains 15 residues. Looked up from germline, CDR1 is SGHTA and CDR2 is FQGNSA. Trimming removed 4 bases from V and 2 bases from J, with 12 bases in between. Full variable domain (missing parts from reference TRBV7-2 and TRBJ2-1): GAGVSQSPSNKVTEKGKDVELRCDPISGHTALYWYRQSLGQGLEFLIYFQGNSAPDKSGLPSDRFSAERTGGSVSTLTIQRTQQEDSAVYLCASSSTLTAYNEQFFGPGTRLTVL.